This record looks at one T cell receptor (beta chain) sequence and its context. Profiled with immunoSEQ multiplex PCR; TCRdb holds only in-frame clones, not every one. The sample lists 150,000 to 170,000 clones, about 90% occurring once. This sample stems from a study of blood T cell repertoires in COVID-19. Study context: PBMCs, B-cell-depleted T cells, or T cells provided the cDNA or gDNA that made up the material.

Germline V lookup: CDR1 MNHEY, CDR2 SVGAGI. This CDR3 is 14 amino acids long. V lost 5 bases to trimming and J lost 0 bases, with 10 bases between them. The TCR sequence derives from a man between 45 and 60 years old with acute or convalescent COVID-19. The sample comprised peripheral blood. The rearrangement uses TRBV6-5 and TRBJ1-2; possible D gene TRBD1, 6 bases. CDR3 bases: TGTGCCAGCAGTCCGGGGGGCTCTAACTATGGCTACACCTTC. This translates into CASSPGGSNYGYTF.